These 3 T cell receptor beta chains came from one sample sequenced in a study of T cell repertoires in cytomegalovirus infection. Using its own MiXCR run on the reads, TCRdb lists one record per CDR3 protein. This table has 200,000 to 300,000 distinct CDR3 sequences, roughly an eighth appearing once. Sequencing was done on a sample of PBMCs. These receptors were taken from a human donor in good health (CMV status not recorded). Some clones in this sample may be carry-over from other donors' samples.

This clonotype was observed at least ten times. V usage is TRBV7-2 and J usage is TRBJ2-7; 12 positions match TRBD2. V lost 5 bases, J lost 2 bases, and 4 bases stayed unmatched. Germline CDR1 reads SGHTA; CDR2 reads FQGNSA. The CDR3 totals 15 residues. The CDR3 region has the DNA TGTGCCAGCAGCCCGACTAGCGGGGGAACCTACGAGCAGTACTTC. It specifies CASSPTSGGTYEQYF. The full variable domain, rest sourced from reference TRBV7-2 and TRBJ2-7, is GAGVSQSPSNKVTEKGKDVELRCDPISGHTALYWYRQSLGQGLEFLIYFQGNSAPDKSGLPSDRFSAERTGGSVSTLTIQRTQQEDSAVYLCASSPTSGGTYEQYFGPGTRLTVT.

This clonotype was picked up a small number of times. This chain joins TRBV10-3 and TRBJ2-3; D is perhaps TRBD2 (5 bases). The CDR3 loop spans 13 amino acids. Germline V gives CDR1 ENHRY, CDR2 SYGVKD. V was cut by 10 bases and J by 0 bases, with 11 bases left in between. The CDR3 DNA is TGTGCCACCGTAGGAGGTAGCACAGATACGCAGTATTTT. Translated, it gives CATVGGSTDTQYF.

This clonotype has ten or more counts. The chain carries TRBV12-3 or TRBV12-4 and TRBJ1-2; TRBD1 matches at 7 bases. J lost 6 bases, V lost 6 bases, and 7 bases had no gene match. This CDR3 contains 13 residues. The CDR3 here is CASSHNRGHGYTF. The CDR3 DNA reads as TGTGCCAGCAGCCATAACAGGGGACATGGCTACACCTTC.